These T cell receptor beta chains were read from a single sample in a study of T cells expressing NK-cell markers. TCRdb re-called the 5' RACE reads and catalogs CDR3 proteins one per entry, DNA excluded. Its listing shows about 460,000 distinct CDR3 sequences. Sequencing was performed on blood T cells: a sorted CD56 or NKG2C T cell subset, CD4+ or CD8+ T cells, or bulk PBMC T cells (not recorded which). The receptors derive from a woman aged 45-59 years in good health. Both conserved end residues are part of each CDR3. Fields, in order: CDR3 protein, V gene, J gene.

cdr3_aa: CSARGVAGEQYF
v_call: TRBV20-1
j_call: TRBJ2-7

cdr3_aa: CASSLVRSATEAFF
v_call: TRBV7-8
j_call: TRBJ1-1

cdr3_aa: CASSEGLAGNEQFF
v_call: TRBV16
j_call: TRBJ2-1

cdr3_aa: CASSVVEDAPLHF
v_call: TRBV9
j_call: TRBJ1-6

cdr3_aa: CASRTGGQYGYTF
v_call: TRBV6-5
j_call: TRBJ1-2

cdr3_aa: CASALARVGEQYF
v_call: TRBV6-5
j_call: TRBJ2-7

cdr3_aa: CSTRDSVYTGELFF
v_call: TRBV29-1
j_call: TRBJ2-2

cdr3_aa: CASSPRTGPSLGQYF
v_call: TRBV18
j_call: TRBJ2-3

cdr3_aa: CASMQREKLYNEQFF
v_call: TRBV7-9
j_call: TRBJ2-1

cdr3_aa: CASTPTGTTFYEQYF
v_call: TRBV3-1
j_call: TRBJ2-7

cdr3_aa: CASSPVGYTEAFF
v_call: TRBV9
j_call: TRBJ1-1

cdr3_aa: CAISTPGTSGTFF
v_call: TRBV10-3
j_call: TRBJ2-1

cdr3_aa: CSGRTGISSGELFF
v_call: TRBV29-1
j_call: TRBJ2-2

cdr3_aa: CASSLVYLEQFF
v_call: TRBV28
j_call: TRBJ2-1

cdr3_aa: CASSQTPGGNQPQHF
v_call: TRBV4-1
j_call: TRBJ1-5